What follows is one T cell receptor beta chain and its context. Its antigen target is currently unknown. No much larger clone exists at a distance of one base, and base qualities are not known. The data derive from a study of blood T cell repertoires in COVID-19 (dated by TCRdb to 2018 to 2021). At the level of the whole study: Collaborator samples came from the United States, Italy and Spain and covered acute and convalescent phases of COVID-19. The repertoires were made available in a free public database intended to serve as a resource for research on the immune response to SARS-CoV-2. The prospective study material was composed of cDNA or gDNA derived from T cells, B-cell-depleted T cells, or PBMCs. Samples were obtained from the ongoing ImmuneRACE study (first 160 participants) and from about 1,300 subjects provided by 6 global collaborators. A de-identified subject ID, COVID-19 status, age in years and sex were almost always included in the sample metadata. Subjects who had been exposed to COVID-19, were actively infected with it, or had recovered from it provided the deeply sampled blood TCRbeta repertoires that made up the dataset. HLA class I and class II types, where available, came from metadata supplied by the sample provider rather than from assay-based typing.

Participants in the prospective study were enrolled through a virtual design, were aged 18 to 89 years, and lived in approximately 25 United States geographic areas. In the prospective study, cohorts were assigned on the basis of participant-reported clinical history obtained from a screening survey and a study questionnaire. For ImmuneRACE Cohort 3, a participant was defined as recovered based on two consecutive negative NP/OP PCR tests, clearance by a healthcare professional, or resolution of symptoms. In the prospective study, whole blood, serum and a nasopharyngeal or oropharyngeal swab were collected from each participant by mobile phlebotomists. Over a roughly 2-month period, participants in the prospective study had the option of providing additional blood draws and questionnaires. Prospective study blood samples were shipped either frozen or at room temperature before DNA extraction. The immunoSEQ Assay, a bias-controlled multiplex PCR, was used to amplify TCRbeta CDR3 regions from genomic DNA. In the original analysis: The number of nucleated cells in each sample was estimated by amplification of reference gene primers within the assay. To quantify the absolute abundance of each unique TCRbeta CDR3 rearrangement, sequence reads were collapsed and filtered. Productive Simpson clonality was computed per sample as the square root of Simpson's diversity index over productive rearrangements. Imported from immuneACCESS, the table was reduced by TCRdb to in-frame sequences with V and J called. These copies leave out some clones; in studies compared against another copy, an unresolved V gene accounts for under half, and the cause of the remainder is not known. The DNA gave D and trimming, while V, J and clone size come from that table. For this sample the table gives 200,000 to 250,000 clones, of which around 88% were detected only once. The ten largest make up roughly 2% of the sample.

General findings and caveats noted by the study authors: The quantity of clinical and demographic metadata differed by source and by participant and was supplied without curation.

The junction carries 12 bases between V and J, which are trimmed by 4 bases and 2 bases respectively. The CDR3 measures 14 amino acids from cysteine to phenylalanine. The read is trimmed to its CDR3 DNA, 42 bases read in frame from base 1. The CDR1 and CDR2 encoded by the germline V gene (reference sequence) are SGHNT and YYREEE. This receptor was identified in a woman between 45 and 60 years old who had recovered from COVID-19. The sequence links TRBV5-4 to TRBJ2-5; 6 matching bases give a weak D call of TRBD1. The specimen sequenced was PBMCs or T cells enriched from blood (not recorded which). The CDR3 protein is CASSRKQGQETQYF. Read as DNA, the sequence is TGTGCCAGCAGCCGGAAACAGGGTCAAGAGACCCAGTACTTC.